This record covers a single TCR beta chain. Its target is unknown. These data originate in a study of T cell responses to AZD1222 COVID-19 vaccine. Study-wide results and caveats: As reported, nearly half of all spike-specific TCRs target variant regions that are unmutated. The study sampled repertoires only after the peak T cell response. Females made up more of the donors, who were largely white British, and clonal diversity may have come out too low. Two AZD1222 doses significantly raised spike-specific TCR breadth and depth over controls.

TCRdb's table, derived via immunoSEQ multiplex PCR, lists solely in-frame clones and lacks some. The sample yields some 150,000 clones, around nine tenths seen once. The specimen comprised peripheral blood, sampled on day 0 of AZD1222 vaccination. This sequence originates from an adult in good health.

The CDR3 coding sequence is TGTGCCAGCAGCGAGGGACAGTTTGGGGAGCAGTTCTTC. Translation: CASSEGQFGEQFF. The J gene is TRBJ2-1, the V gene TRBV9; 7 bases are shared with TRBD1. Unmatched junction bases numbered 7, after V lost 3 bases and J lost 10 bases. Germline lookup yields CDR1 SGDLS and CDR2 YYNGEE. The CDR3 sequence is 13 residues long.